What follows is one TCR beta chain and its context. The data derive from a study of shared clonotypes between healthy human individuals. Per the germline V gene, CDR1 is PRHDT and CDR2 is FYEKMQ (reference sequence). The V and J ends lost 4 bases and 0 bases respectively, with 11 bases between them. CDR3 length: 15 residues. CD8 cells classed as naive were CD45RO-negative and positively selected for CCR7, excluding terminally differentiated effector memory CD45RA+ cells. TCRdb keeps only in-frame clones here, not all; method: immunoSEQ multiplex PCR. The sample yields 2 million to 2.5 million clones, about 94% seen once.

The TCR comes from a young man in good health. The chain links TRBV13 to TRBJ2-3; tentatively, D is TRBD2 (6 bases). The material sequenced was naive CD8+ T cells sorted from blood. The CDR3 DNA follows: TGTGCCAGCAGCTCGAGGAGCGGGAGCACAGATACGCAGTATTTT. The encoded protein is CASSSRSGSTDTQYF.